The clone carrying this T cell receptor beta chain has a handful of counts. The data belong to a study of blood T cell repertoires in COVID-19. Study at large: Sites in the United States, Italy and Spain provided acute and convalescent COVID-19 samples.

Followed over time, Seattle patients had been enrolled while infection was active. Germline V gene sequence: CDR1 SEHNR, CDR2 FQNEAQ (reference sequence). The CDR3 spans 14 residues. V gave up 2 bases and J gave up 3 bases; unmatched junction bases: 2. Original handling: Amplification from reference gene primers served as the basis for estimated nucleated cell counts. Here immunoSEQ multiplex PCR was the method, and the copy in TCRdb shows in-frame clones only, minus some. The DNA gave D and trimming, while V, J and clone size come from that table. The sample lists roughly 230,000 clones; roughly 89% were seen once.

Sequencing input: peripheral blood. The source is an older woman with COVID-19, enrolled during active disease. The chain has TRBV7-9 and TRBJ1-2; TRBD1 aligns across 8 bases. The CDR3 spells CASSLNRGDYGYTF. In nucleotides, the CDR3 is TGTGCCAGCAGCTTAAACAGGGGGGACTATGGCTACACCTTC.